The clone carrying this T cell receptor beta chain was recorded at least ten times. What it binds is not known. Template switching introduced a universal primer site, and the cDNA bore unique molecular identifiers. TCRdb independently ran MiXCR on the 5' RACE reads; one entry per CDR3 protein. Of around 95,000 distinct CDR3 sequences listed, 5.9% are singletons. The data derive from a study of identical twins. Study-level results: Insertions were fewer in abundant cord blood beta clonotypes, whereas memory repertoires showed none of this pattern. Where out-of-frame alpha sequences were twin-shared, they showed excess low generation probability. Invariant cells of the MAIT and iNKT types might have partly distorted the zero-insertion analyses.

The CDR3 contains 15 residues. The V and J ends lost 5 bases and 0 bases respectively, with 11 bases between them. Sequencing was carried out using memory T cells sorted from blood. V usage is TRBV12-3 or TRBV12-4 and J usage is TRBJ2-1, with a possible D match to TRBD1 (6 bases). This clonotype was sampled from a woman aged 50 to 65 in good health. The CDR3 DNA sequence: TGTGCCAGCAGTATCACAGGGAGCTCCTACAATGAGCAGTTCTTC. Protein product: CASSITGSSYNEQFF.